This TCR beta chain originates from a study of cytomegalovirus exposure and HLA in healthy donors. PCR primers comprised 60 Vbeta and 13 Jbeta primers. TCRdb keeps only in-frame clones here, not all; method: immunoSEQ multiplex PCR. Of about 160,000 clones in the sample, roughly 79% were seen once. Germline V gene lookup returns CDR1 MDHEN and CDR2 SYDVKM. This CDR3 contains 12 residues. Trimming removed 7 bases from V and 6 bases from J, with 10 bases in between. Whole-study results and caveats: Per a later analysis, 15,000 to 20,000 TCR beta sequences showed association with HLA alleles at 0.05 false discovery rate. Later genetic work tied a missense DCLRE1C variant to beta-chain V and J trimming.

This clone has just a few counts. What it recognizes is unknown. The TCR sequence derives from a young man in good health and CMV-seropositive. This chain connects TRBV28 to TRBJ1-5, with D unclear. Specimen: PBMCs. The CDR3 region has the DNA TGTGCCAGCACCCCGGGGAGTCAGCCCCAGCATTTT. Encoded protein: CASTPGSQPQHF.